These 27 T cell receptor beta chains came from one sample sequenced in a study of monozygotic twins with inflammatory bowel disease. TCRdb re-called the 5' RACE reads, yielding one record per CDR3 amino acid sequence without DNA. The sample table includes 400,000 or so distinct CDR3 sequences. Sequenced: blood. Every receptor here comes from a human donor with ulcerative colitis or Crohn's disease, or a healthy co-twin of an affected twin (not recorded which).

The chain carries TRBV6-5 and TRBJ1-2. Germline V gene sequence: CDR1 MNHEY, CDR2 SVGAGI. The CDR3 is made up of 13 amino acids. The CDR3 protein is CASSSGSSNGYTF.

The V call is TRBV7-2, the J call TRBJ2-7. This CDR3 comprises 12 residues. The germline V gene encodes CDR1 SGHTA and CDR2 FQGNSA. The CDR3 spells CASSASGSEQYF.

V usage is TRBV11-2 and J usage is TRBJ2-5; TCRdb picks TRBD1, but there is no DNA to check that call. The CDR3 extends over 15 amino acids. Germline V gene lookup returns CDR1 SGHAT and CDR2 FQNNGV. The CDR3 here is CASTTVLGVQETQYF.

The chain employs TRBV5-1 and TRBJ2-3; the TCRdb call, TRBD1, lacks DNA for checking. Germline CDR1 reads SGHRS; CDR2 reads YFSETQ. The CDR3 covers 16 residues. The CDR3 loop is CASSLVSGGSTDTQYF.

CDR3 residues: CASKGQTNTEAFF. The chain uses TRBV6-1 and TRBJ1-1; as DNA is missing, the TRBD1 call by TCRdb cannot be tested. The germline CDR1 and CDR2 sequences are MNHNS and SASEGT. The CDR3 is 13 amino acids.

The J gene is TRBJ2-2, the V gene TRBV20-1; no DNA is available, so the TRBD1 call from TCRdb remains unchecked. The CDR3 is made up of 13 amino acids. Looked up from germline, CDR1 is DFQATT and CDR2 is SNEGSKA (reference sequence). CDR3 in amino acids: CSPQGPNTGELFF.

The CDR3 reads CASSLRQGIYEQYF. The chain recombines TRBV7-9 with TRBJ2-7; TCRdb selects TRBD1, and the lack of DNA leaves this call unchecked. Germline-derived CDR1 and CDR2 are SEHNR and FQNEAQ (reference sequence). CDR3 length: 14 residues.

J is TRBJ2-1 and V is TRBV20-1; checking the TCRdb D call of TRBD2 is not possible without DNA. This CDR3 spans 18 amino acids. CDR1 and CDR2 (germline): DFQATT, SNEGSKA (reference sequence). CDR3: CSARVRREGPTSYNEQFF.

The chain carries TRBV2 and TRBJ2-4; no DNA is available, so the TRBD1 call from TCRdb remains unchecked. The CDR3 is 14 amino acids. CDR1 SNHLY and CDR2 FYNNEI come from the germline V gene. The CDR3 region is CATRLGGDKNMQYF.

The gene calls are TRBV12-3 or TRBV12-4 and TRBJ1-1; there is no DNA to check the TCRdb D call of TRBD1. This CDR3 comprises 13 residues. The chain's CDR3 is CASMWGPGTEAFF.

V and J are TRBV11-1 and TRBJ2-1; with no DNA, the TCRdb D assignment of TRBD2 cannot be verified. CDR1 is SGHAT, CDR2 FQDESV, per germline (reference sequence). The CDR3 contains 19 residues. CDR3 sequence reads: CASSSTGLVEGHSYNEQFF.

This chain connects TRBV5-4 to TRBJ1-2; TCRdb designates TRBD1, a call that cannot be tested without DNA. The CDR3 covers 13 residues. Germline V gene data show CDR1 as SGHNT and CDR2 as YYREEE (reference sequence). The CDR3: CASSPPGERGYTF.

The chain couples TRBV27 to TRBJ1-1. Germline CDR1 MNHEY, CDR2 SMNVEV (reference sequence). The CDR3 is made up of 15 amino acids. CDR3 sequence reads: CASSQREGMNTEAFF.

The chain has TRBV2 and TRBJ2-7. CDR3 length: 14 amino acids. Germline CDR1 and CDR2: SNHLY and FYNNEI. The CDR3 protein is CASSYGRTSYEQYF.

This sequence joins TRBV5-1 and TRBJ2-1; TCRdb selects TRBD1, and the lack of DNA leaves this call unchecked. Germline V CDR1 and CDR2: SGHRS, YFSETQ. The CDR3 length is 13 residues. This chain's CDR3 is CASSLRDNDEQFF.

This chain links TRBV20-1 with TRBJ1-3. CDR1 is DFQATT, CDR2 SNEGSKA, per germline (reference sequence). This CDR3 is built from 16 residues. CDR3: CSAREPDQGSGNTIYF.

Here the CDR3 reads CASSLQESTEAFF. The V call is TRBV5-1, the J call TRBJ1-1. The CDR3 has 13 amino acids. Germline lookup yields CDR1 SGHRS and CDR2 YFSETQ.

V usage is TRBV20-1 and J usage is TRBJ1-2. This CDR3 region has 13 residues. CDR1 and CDR2 from the germline V gene are DFQATT and SNEGSKA (reference sequence). This CDR3 is CSVSTTTIYGYTF.

This rearrangement joins TRBV7-2 to TRBJ2-7; TCRdb's D call of TRBD1 is untestable without DNA. This CDR3 region has 14 residues. Germline CDR1 reads SGHTA; CDR2 reads FQGNSA. CDR3: CASSAGVPPYEQYF.

The V and J genes are TRBV7-2 and TRBJ1-1; TCRdb indicates TRBD1, and absent DNA this call remains unverified. Germline V gene sequence: CDR1 SGHTA, CDR2 FQGNSA. The CDR3 length is 15 residues. Here the CDR3 reads CASTRTGADRAEAFF. The entire variable domain, with the rest obtained from reference TRBV7-2 and TRBJ1-1, is as follows: GAGVSQSPSNKVTEKGKDVELRCDPISGHTALYWYRQSLGQGLEFLIYFQGNSAPDKSGLPSDRFSAERTGGSVSTLTIQRTQQEDSAVYLCASTRTGADRAEAFFGQGTRLTVV.

This rearrangement joins TRBV20-1 to TRBJ1-2; TCRdb selects TRBD1, and the lack of DNA leaves this call unchecked. Germline V lookup: CDR1 DFQATT, CDR2 SNEGSKA (reference sequence). The CDR3 extends over 13 amino acids. The CDR3 spells CSAYPQGASGYTF.

V and J are TRBV27 and TRBJ2-7; TCRdb designates TRBD1, a call that cannot be tested without DNA. This CDR3 is 14 amino acids long. Germline V gene sequence: CDR1 MNHEY, CDR2 SMNVEV (reference sequence). The CDR3 sequence is CASSRGALAYEQYF.

This chain links TRBV1 with TRBJ2-3. TRBV1 is shown as a pseudogene. The CDR3 is made up of 14 amino acids. The CDR3 is CTSSQDPEFLSQYF.

The J gene is TRBJ2-1, the V gene TRBV10-3; with no DNA, the TCRdb D assignment of TRBD1 cannot be verified. The germline V gene has CDR1 ENHRY and CDR2 SYGVKD. This CDR3 region has 12 residues. CDR3 in amino acids: CALSKGDNEQFF.

This chain joins TRBV5-1 and TRBJ2-3; without DNA, the TCRdb call of TRBD2 cannot be checked. Germline CDR1 and CDR2: SGHRS and YFSETQ. CDR3 length: 15 amino acids. CDR3 sequence reads: CASSQAGDRTDTQYF.

The gene calls are TRBV6-5 and TRBJ2-1; TCRdb's D call, TRBD1, is unchecked because there is no DNA. The germline gives CDR1 MNHEY, CDR2 SVGAGI. The CDR3 spans 12 residues. The CDR3 sequence is CASSSGTGEQFF.

The chain joins TRBV4-1 to TRBJ1-2; TCRdb designates TRBD1, a call that cannot be tested without DNA. CDR3 length equals 19 residues. Germline values: CDR1 MGHRA, CDR2 YSYEKL. CDR3 residues: CASSQDKELGRRTFYGYTF.